Listed below are T cell receptor beta chains from one sample, sequenced in a study of cytomegalovirus exposure and HLA in healthy donors. Libraries were prepared by immunoSEQ multiplex PCR; TCRdb keeps only in-frame clonotypes and omits some of them. The data contain 60,000 or so clones, about four fifths of them singletons. Sequencing input: PBMCs. The receptors come from a man aged 35 to 55 in good health and CMV-seronegative. Both conserved end residues are part of each CDR3.

V	CDR3
TRBV5-6	CASSLTGRENTEAFF
TRBV15	CATSDRGRFYGYTF
TRBV4-1	CASSRDLITDTQYF
TRBV18	CASSLEEGTGAFF
TRBV7-2	CASRAWAGVSQETQYF
TRBV5-4	CASSPGLAGGISYEQYF
TRBV5-1	CASSLLGAKNTEAFF
TRBV7-8	CASSLVRPRGGPNGELFF
TRBV30	CAWRRGGYGYTF
TRBV30	CAWSVSRGNTGKNIQYF
TRBV5-1	CASSFRGGAETQYF
TRBV19	CASKTTDSQPQHF
TRBV9	CASSASGGAEVYEQFF
TRBV7-8	CASSVGNLTGTGLRNSPLHF
TRBV9	CASSATGGTGYNEQFF
TRBV10-3	CAISESVSSNQPQHF
TRBV10-3	CAISELGTALFTGNTIYF
TRBV5-6	CASSPGDSRIRFF
TRBV7-9	CASSSQGAGSTEAFF
TRBV28	CASTLPQGENSPLHF
TRBV7-9	CASSLYRGLVTGELFF
TRBV6-5	CASSLDSLYGYTF
TRBV29-1	CSVALGRDNEQFF
TRBV7-6	CASSSRQGEKLFF
TRBV19	CASSMAGTRQPQHF
TRBV30	CAWSVRGASQETQYF
TRBV5-6	CASSFIGASTEAFF
TRBV5-5	CASSLLSVAYEQYF
TRBV5-4	CASSYGGVTEAFF
TRBV19	CASTTGGGTGELFF
TRBV11-2	CASSPRSGELFF
TRBV5-1	CASSLEGLAATDTQYF
TRBV7-8	CASSGGDRRTNQPQHF
TRBV7-9	CASSLGTDYSGNTIYF
TRBV5-1	CASNPRGGNTEAFF
TRBV6-5	CASSYSIRGGDYGYTF
TRBV6-6	CASSLVVAPGTEAFF
TRBV7-9	CASSHGTGGASSYEQYF
TRBV19	CASSYGGNSNQPQHF
TRBV6-5	CASSPKRGYGELFF
TRBV4-3	CASSQNRAPGNTIYF
TRBV10-3	CAIRLAEYTGELFF
TRBV29-1	CSAWGGQIAKNIQYF
TRBV7-8	CASSLVSGKAEAFF
TRBV6-5	CASRPGLAGTGELFF
TRBV4-1	CASSQVGVTNEKLFF
TRBV12-5	CASGHSKNQPQHF
TRBV7-2	CASSLEPTAQNTEAFF
TRBV11-2	CASSFGLAGVGTDTQYF
TRBV2	CASRAGGGTQYF
TRBV10-3	CAILKQGSTEAFF
TRBV4-2	CASSPVQRVTEAFF
TRBV11-2	CASSLISGSDSPLHF
TRBV6-1	CASSVWLAGGPGTDTQYF
TRBV25-1	CASSAPGQGTMNEQFF
TRBV15	CATSREGAHNEQFF
TRBV4-1	CASSQVRTGRVTEAFF
TRBV19	CASSIVGGPGELFF
TRBV30	CAWEPGQGNIQYF
TRBV2	CASSGGLAGGRGTDTQYF